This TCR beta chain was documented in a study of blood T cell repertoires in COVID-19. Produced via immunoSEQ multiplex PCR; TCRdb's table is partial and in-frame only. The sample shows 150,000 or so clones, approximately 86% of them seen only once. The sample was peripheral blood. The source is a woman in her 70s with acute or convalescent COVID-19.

CDR3 bases: TGTGCCAGCAGCTTACTGGCGGGGGGCGGCTACGAGCAGTACTTC. Protein: CASSLLAGGGYEQYF. V gene TRBV11-1 combines with J gene TRBJ2-7, with 8 bases matching TRBD2. In germline, CDR1 is SGHAT, CDR2 FQDESV (reference sequence). J lost 3 bases, V lost 2 bases, and 6 bases had no gene match. The CDR3 loop spans 15 amino acids.